The 9 T cell receptor beta chains listed next were all sequenced from one sample in a study of CD8 T cells in Susac syndrome. The RNA, about 0.45 to 1 ug, was put through reverse transcription using random hexamers. TCRdb itself ran the immunoSEQ multiplex PCR reads through MiXCR, one entry per CDR3 protein. The sample lists 150,000 to 200,000 distinct CDR3 sequences, 94% occurring once. The sequenced sample was CD4+ T cells from PBMCs. These TCRs come from a human donor with multiple sclerosis.

This chain uses TRBV12-3 or TRBV12-4 with TRBJ2-2, with D unclear. CDR3 size: 15 residues. Trimming removed 1 base at V and 6 bases at J, with 12 bases between. The DNA of the CDR3 is TGTGCCAGCAGTTTAGGACGTTCTGTGGCCGGGGAGCTGTTTTTT. Translation: CASSLGRSVAGELFF.

This chain links TRBV6-5 with TRBJ1-6; D not certain. V lost 5 bases and J 10 bases, leaving 18 bases between the germline ends. The CDR3 has 15 residues. From germline, CDR1 is MNHEY and CDR2 SVGAGI. The DNA of the CDR3 is TGTGCCAGCAGTCTTGTAAGAAGGAGCAACTCACCCCTCCACTTT. Its protein is CASSLVRRSNSPLHF.

J is TRBJ2-3 and V is TRBV24-1; no definite D call. With 0 bases removed from V and 4 bases from J, the gap between germline ends came to 4 bases. Germline CDR1 reads KGHDR; CDR2 reads SFDVKD. There are 13 residues in the CDR3. The CDR3 DNA sequence: TGTGCCACCAGTGATTTGGGAGCAGATACGCAGTATTTT. Encoded protein: CATSDLGADTQYF.

The chain carries TRBV11-2 and TRBJ2-1, with 7 bases that match TRBD2. The J segment lost 3 bases and the V segment lost 5 bases, leaving 10 bases of the junction unmatched. This CDR3 has 16 amino acids. Germline CDR1 SGHAT, CDR2 FQNNGV. The CDR3 sequence: CASSTRDYRIYNEQFF. The DNA for the CDR3 is TGTGCCAGCAGCACTCGGGACTACCGAATCTACAATGAGCAGTTCTTC.

The J gene is TRBJ2-5, the V gene TRBV5-8, with D perhaps matching TRBD1 or TRBD2 (6 bases each). Germline CDR1 SGHTS, CDR2 YDEGEE. V was trimmed by 5 bases and J by 6 bases, leaving 20 bases between them. This CDR3 spans 15 amino acids. CDR3 in amino acids: CASRIEFQGRKTQYF. The CDR3 DNA reads as TGTGCCAGCAGGATTGAGTTTCAGGGGAGGAAGACCCAGTACTTC.

The rearrangement links TRBV10-2 to TRBJ2-5; no definite D call. From germline, CDR1 is WSHSY and CDR2 SAAADI. The V end was cut by 7 bases, the J end by 2 bases, with 14 bases between. The CDR3 has 14 amino acids. This CDR3 is CASNEEFTQETQYF. For the CDR3, the DNA is TGCGCCAGCAACGAAGAATTCACACAAGAGACCCAGTACTTC.

This clonotype has just a few counts. The chain links TRBV5-1 to TRBJ2-7; D is possibly TRBD1 (6 bases). Trimming took 1 base from V and 4 from J, leaving 6 bases between them. Germline CDR1 reads SGHRS; CDR2 reads YFSETQ. The CDR3 consists of 12 residues. The CDR3 nucleotides read TGCGCCAGCAGCTTGACAGGGTACGAGCAGTACTTC. It specifies CASSLTGYEQYF.

The J gene is TRBJ2-7, the V gene TRBV4-2; TRBD2 aligns across 8 bases. Per the germline V gene, CDR1 is LGHNA and CDR2 is YNFKEQ. V lost 4 bases to trimming and J lost 6 bases; unmatched junction nucleotides: 11. This CDR3 has 15 residues. CDR3 protein: CASSPEPGLGGEQYF. In DNA, the CDR3 is TGTGCCAGCAGCCCCGAACCGGGACTAGGGGGCGAGCAGTACTTC.

The chain uses TRBV6-5 and TRBJ2-7; D is uncertain. The V end lost 3 bases, the J end lost 1 base, and 13 bases lay between the germline ends. The length of the CDR3 is 15 residues. Per the germline V gene, CDR1 is MNHEY and CDR2 is SVGAGI. CDR3 in amino acids: CASSYAPRVSYEQYF. The CDR3 DNA reads TGTGCCAGCAGTTATGCACCTAGGGTATCCTACGAGCAGTACTTC.